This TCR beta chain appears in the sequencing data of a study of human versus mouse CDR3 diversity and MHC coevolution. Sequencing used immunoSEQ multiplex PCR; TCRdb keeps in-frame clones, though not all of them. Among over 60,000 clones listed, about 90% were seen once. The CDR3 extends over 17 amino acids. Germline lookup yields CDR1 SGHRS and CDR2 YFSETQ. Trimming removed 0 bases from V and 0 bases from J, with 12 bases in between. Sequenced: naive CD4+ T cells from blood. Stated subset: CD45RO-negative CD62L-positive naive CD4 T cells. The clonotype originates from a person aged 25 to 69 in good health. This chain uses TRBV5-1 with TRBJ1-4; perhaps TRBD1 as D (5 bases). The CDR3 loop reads CASSLGATVATNEKLFF. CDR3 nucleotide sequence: TGCGCCAGCAGCTTGGGTGCGACAGTTGCAACTAATGAAAAACTGTTTTTT. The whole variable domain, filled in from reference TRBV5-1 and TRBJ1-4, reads KAGVTQTPRYLIKTRGQQVTLSCSPISGHRSVSWYQQTPGQGLQFLFEYFSETQRNKGNFPGRFSGRQFSNSRSEMNVSTLELGDSALYLCASSLGATVATNEKLFFGSGTQLSVL.